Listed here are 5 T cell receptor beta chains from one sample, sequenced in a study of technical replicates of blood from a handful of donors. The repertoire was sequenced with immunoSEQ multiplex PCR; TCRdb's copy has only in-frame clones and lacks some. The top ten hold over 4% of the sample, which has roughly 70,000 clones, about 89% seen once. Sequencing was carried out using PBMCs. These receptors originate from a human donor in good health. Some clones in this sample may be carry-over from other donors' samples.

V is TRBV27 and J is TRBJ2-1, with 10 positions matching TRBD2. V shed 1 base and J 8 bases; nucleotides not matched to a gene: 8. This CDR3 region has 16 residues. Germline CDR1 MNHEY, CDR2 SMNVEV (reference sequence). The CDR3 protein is CASSLFAAGGPHEQFF. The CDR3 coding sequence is TGTGCCAGCAGTTTATTTGCAGCGGGGGGGCCCCATGAGCAGTTCTTC.

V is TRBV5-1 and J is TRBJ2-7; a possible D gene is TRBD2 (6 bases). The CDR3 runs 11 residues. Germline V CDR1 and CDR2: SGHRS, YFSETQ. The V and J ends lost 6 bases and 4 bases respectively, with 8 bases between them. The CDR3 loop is CASTGDYEQYF. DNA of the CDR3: TGCGCCAGCACGGGGGATTACGAGCAGTACTTC.

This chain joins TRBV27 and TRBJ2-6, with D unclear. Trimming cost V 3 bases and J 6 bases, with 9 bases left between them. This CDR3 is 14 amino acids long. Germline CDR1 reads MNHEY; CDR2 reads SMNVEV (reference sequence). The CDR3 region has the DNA TGTGCCAGCAGTTTCACCAACTCGGCCAACGTCCTGACTTTC. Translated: CASSFTNSANVLTF.

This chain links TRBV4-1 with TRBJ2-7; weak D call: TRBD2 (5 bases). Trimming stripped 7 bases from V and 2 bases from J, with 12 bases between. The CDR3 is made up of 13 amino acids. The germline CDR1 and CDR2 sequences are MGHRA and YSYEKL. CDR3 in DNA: TGCGCCAGCAAGGGAACGGGGACCTACGAGCAGTACTTC. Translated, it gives CASKGTGTYEQYF.

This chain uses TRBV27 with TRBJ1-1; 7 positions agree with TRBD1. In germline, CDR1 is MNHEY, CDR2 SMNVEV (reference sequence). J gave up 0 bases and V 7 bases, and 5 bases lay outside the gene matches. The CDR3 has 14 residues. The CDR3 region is CASNRGLMNTEAFF. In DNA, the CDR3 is TGTGCCAGCAACAGGGGCCTCATGAACACTGAAGCTTTCTTT.